This T cell receptor beta chain was captured in a study of blood T cell repertoires in COVID-19. This CDR3 has 14 residues. CDR1 is LNHNV and CDR2 is YYDKDF in the germline V gene (reference sequence). Trimming removed 0 bases at V and 6 bases at J, with 9 bases between. Profiled with immunoSEQ multiplex PCR; TCRdb holds only in-frame clones, not every one. The table lists a few hundred thousand clones, 91% of them singletons. This clone has a single count. This chain connects TRBV15 to TRBJ2-4; possible D gene TRBD2, 6 bases. Sequencing was carried out using peripheral blood. This TCR derives from a person under 35 with COVID-19, enrolled during active disease. The CDR3 spells CATSREKGGNIQYF. Here the CDR3 DNA reads TGTGCCACCAGCAGAGAAAAGGGAGGAAACATTCAGTACTTC.